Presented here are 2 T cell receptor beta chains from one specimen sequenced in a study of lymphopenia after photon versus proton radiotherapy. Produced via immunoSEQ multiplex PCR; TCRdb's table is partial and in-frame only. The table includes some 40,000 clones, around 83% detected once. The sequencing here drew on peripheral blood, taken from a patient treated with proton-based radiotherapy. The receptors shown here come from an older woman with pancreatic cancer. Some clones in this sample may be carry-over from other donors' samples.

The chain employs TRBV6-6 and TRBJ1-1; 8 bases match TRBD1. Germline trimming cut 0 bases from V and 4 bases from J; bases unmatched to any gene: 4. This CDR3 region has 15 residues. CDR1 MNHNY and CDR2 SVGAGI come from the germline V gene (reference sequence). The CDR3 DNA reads TGTGCCAGCAGTTACTCAACAGGGGGGGTCACTGAAGCTTTCTTT. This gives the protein CASSYSTGGVTEAFF.

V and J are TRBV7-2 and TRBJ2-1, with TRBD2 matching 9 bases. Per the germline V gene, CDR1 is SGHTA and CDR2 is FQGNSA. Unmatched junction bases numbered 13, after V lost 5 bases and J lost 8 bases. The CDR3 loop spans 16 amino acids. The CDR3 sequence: CASSTSSGKGLDEQFF. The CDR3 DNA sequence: TGTGCCAGCAGCACATCTAGCGGGAAAGGGCTGGATGAGCAGTTCTTC.